This TCR beta chain originates from a study of blood T cell repertoires in COVID-19. Study-wide context: COVID-19 samples collected from the United States, Italy and Spain covered acute and convalescent phases. T cells, B-cell-depleted T cells, or PBMCs provided the cDNA or gDNA that served as material.

A note on this clone: Other DNA sequences in this sample translate to the same CDR3.

Per the study methods: Estimation of nucleated cell counts relied on the amplification of reference gene primers. Only in-frame clones appear in the TCRdb table, and some are missing; sequencing was by immunoSEQ multiplex PCR. V, J and clone size were drawn from that table, and D and trimming were deduced from the DNA. This table has about 45,000 clones, roughly 80% appearing once. This clonotype was sampled from a man in his 70s with acute or convalescent COVID-19. The sequenced sample consisted of peripheral blood.

The CDR3 loop is CASSQGQGHTEAFF. Here the CDR3 DNA reads TGTGCCAGCAGCCAAGGACAGGGGCACACTGAAGCTTTCTTT. The chain joins TRBV7-2 to TRBJ1-1, with 9 bases matching TRBD1. The CDR3 consists of 14 residues. The J segment lost 3 bases and the V segment lost 5 bases, leaving 4 bases of the junction unmatched. Germline loops: CDR1 SGHTA, CDR2 FQGNSA.